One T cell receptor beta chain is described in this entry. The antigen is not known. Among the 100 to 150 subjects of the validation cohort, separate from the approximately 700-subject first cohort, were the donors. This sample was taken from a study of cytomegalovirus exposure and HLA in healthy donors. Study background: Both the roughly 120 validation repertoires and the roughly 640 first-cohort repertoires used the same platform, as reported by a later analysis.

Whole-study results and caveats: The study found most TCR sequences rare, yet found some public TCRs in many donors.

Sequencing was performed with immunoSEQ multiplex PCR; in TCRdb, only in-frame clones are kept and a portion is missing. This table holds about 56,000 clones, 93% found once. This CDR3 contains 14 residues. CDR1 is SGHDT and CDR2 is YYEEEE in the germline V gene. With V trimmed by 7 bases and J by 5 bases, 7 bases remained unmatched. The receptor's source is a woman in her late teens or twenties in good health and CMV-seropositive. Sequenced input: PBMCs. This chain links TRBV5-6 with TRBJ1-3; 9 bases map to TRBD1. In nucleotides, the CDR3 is TGTGCCAGCGCAACCGACAGGGGGAGAAACACCATATATTTT. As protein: CASATDRGRNTIYF.